This T cell receptor (beta chain) is drawn from a study of neurological immune-mediated disorders. From 2 million PBMCs stored at -80 C, the unsorted libraries were generated. TCRdb reanalysed the 5' RACE reads using MiXCR and keeps one entry per CDR3 protein. This sample has tens of thousands of distinct CDR3 sequences, with over 12% found just once. Germline CDR1 is SGHRS and CDR2 is YFSETQ. CDR3 size: 15 residues. A word on this clonotype: A read error may produce the germline difference seen at one junction end.

The clonotype originates from a woman in her fifties or sixties in good health. The sample taken for sequencing was PBMCs. The V and J genes are TRBV5-1 and TRBJ1-2; TRBD1 matches at 9 bases. CDR3 loop: CASSNPQGASWGYIF. The CDR3 DNA is TGCGCCAGCAGCAATCCACAGGGGGCTTCGTGGGGCTACATCTTC. The full variable domain, completed using reference TRBV5-1 and TRBJ1-2, is KAGVTQTPRYLIKTRGQQVTLSCSPISGHRSVSWYQQTPGQGLQFLFEYFSETQRNKGNFPGRFSGRQFSNSRSEMNVSTLELGDSALYLCASSNPQGASWGYIFGSGTRLTVV.